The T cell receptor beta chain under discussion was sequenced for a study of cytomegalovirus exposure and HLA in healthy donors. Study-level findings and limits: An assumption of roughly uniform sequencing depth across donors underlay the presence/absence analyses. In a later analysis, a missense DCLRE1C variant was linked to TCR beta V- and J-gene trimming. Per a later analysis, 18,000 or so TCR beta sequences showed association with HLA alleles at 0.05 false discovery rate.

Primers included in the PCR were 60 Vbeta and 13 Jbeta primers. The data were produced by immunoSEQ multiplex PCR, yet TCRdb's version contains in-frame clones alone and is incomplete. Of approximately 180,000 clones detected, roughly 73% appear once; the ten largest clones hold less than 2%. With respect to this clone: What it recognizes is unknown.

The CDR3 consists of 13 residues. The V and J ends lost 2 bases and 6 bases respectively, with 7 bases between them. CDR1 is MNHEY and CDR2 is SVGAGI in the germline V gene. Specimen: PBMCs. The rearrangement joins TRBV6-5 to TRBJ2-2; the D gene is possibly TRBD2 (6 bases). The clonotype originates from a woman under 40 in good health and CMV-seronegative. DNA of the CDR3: TGTGCCAGCAGTTACGGAGGGTCCGGGGAGCTGTTTTTT. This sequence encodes CASSYGGSGELFF.